Below, 25 T cell receptor beta chains from the same sample are listed, as sequenced in a study. TCRdb recomputed calls from the 5' RACE reads with MiXCR, one row per CDR3 protein. The data hold about 64,000 distinct CDR3 sequences, with 20% to 25% observed a single time. Specimen: memory CD4+ T cells sorted from a lymph node. Subset meaning: memory CD4+ T cells, CD4+CD45RO+CD25-. Every receptor here comes from a female donor with breast cancer.

With respect to this clonotype: A much larger clone lies one base from this, so it may be a read error. The genes are TRBV29-1 and TRBJ2-7, with 11 bases lining up with TRBD1. The CDR3 runs 12 residues. V trimming: 7 bases; J trimming: 4 bases; junction bases outside the gene matches: 3. Germline CDR1 reads SQVTM; CDR2 reads ANQGSEA. The CDR3 is CSAGDRGYEQYF. Written as DNA, the CDR3 is TGCAGCGCTGGGGACAGGGGGTACGAGCAGTACTTC.

The chain joins TRBV5-1 to TRBJ2-3; 7 bases are a match to TRBD1. The CDR3 extends over 12 amino acids. Germline V gene sequence: CDR1 SGHRS, CDR2 YFSETQ. After removal of 5 bases from V and 3 bases from J, the junction contained 0 bases not matched to a gene. CDR3 nucleotides: TGCGCCAGCAGGGACAGGACAGATACGCAGTATTTT. Its translation is CASRDRTDTQYF.

Comment on this clonotype: A much more abundant neighbour one base away suggests this may be a read error. The rearrangement uses TRBV7-9 and TRBJ1-2, with a tentative D call TRBD1 (6 bases). The germline V and J ends were trimmed by 5 bases and 3 bases, with 13 bases remaining between them. Germline-derived CDR1 and CDR2 are SEHNR and FQNEAQ (reference sequence). The CDR3 runs to 14 residues. In DNA form, the CDR3 reads TGTGCCAGCAGCGTAGGACAGATGGACTATGGCTACACCTTC. Protein product: CASSVGQMDYGYTF.

V is TRBV7-9 and J is TRBJ2-3, with 7 bases aligning to TRBD2. CDR1 SEHNR and CDR2 FQNEAQ come from the germline V gene (reference sequence). The CDR3 totals 17 residues. After removal of 4 bases from V and 1 base from J, the junction contained 11 bases not matched to a gene. In DNA, the CDR3 is TGTGCCAGCAGCTACCTCCGACTCGCGGGGGGCACAGATACGCAGTATTTT. Amino acids: CASSYLRLAGGTDTQYF.

V gene TRBV3-1 combines with J gene TRBJ2-7; tentatively, D is TRBD1 (5 bases). CDR1 and CDR2 from the germline V gene are LGHDT and YNNKEL (reference sequence). Deletions cut 4 bases from V and 3 bases from J, with 10 bases between. The CDR3 consists of 13 residues. The CDR3 is CASSPRQLYEQYF. CDR3 nucleotide sequence: TGTGCCAGCAGCCCACGACAGCTCTACGAGCAGTACTTC.

This clonotype has only a few counts. The genes are TRBV7-3 and TRBJ1-1; a possible D gene is TRBD1 (5 bases). This CDR3 has 15 amino acids. V dropped 6 bases and J dropped 4 bases, with 18 bases sitting between them. The germline V gene has CDR1 SGHTA and CDR2 FQGTGA. CDR3 loop: CASSSQGGWTTEAFF. As DNA, the CDR3 is TGTGCCAGCAGTTCTCAGGGCGGCTGGACCACTGAAGCTTTCTTT.

In its sample, this clonotype was seen a few times. The J gene is TRBJ2-3, the V gene TRBV12-3 or TRBV12-4; 9 bases line up with TRBD1. This CDR3 comprises 15 residues. V shed 7 bases and J 4 bases; nucleotides not matched to a gene: 9. The CDR3 region is CASTGTGIGADTQYF. DNA for the CDR3: TGTGCCAGCACCGGGACAGGGATAGGCGCAGATACGCAGTATTTT.

This clonotype was found many times. The genes are TRBV5-1 and TRBJ2-7, with 13 bases fitting TRBD2. The ends lost 4 bases at V and 4 bases at J; junction bases unmatched: 2. Germline V gene lookup returns CDR1 SGHRS and CDR2 YFSETQ. The CDR3 extends over 14 amino acids. CDR3 in amino acids: CASSPGLAGYEQYF. In DNA, the CDR3 is TGCGCCAGCAGCCCGGGACTAGCGGGATACGAGCAGTACTTC.

The chain has TRBV10-3 and TRBJ2-1, with D unclear. This CDR3 contains 13 residues. V was pared by 4 bases and J by 5 bases, with 9 bases between. Germline loops: CDR1 ENHRY, CDR2 SYGVKD. CDR3 protein: CAISGSGHNEQFF. CDR3 bases: TGTGCCATCAGTGGGTCAGGACACAATGAGCAGTTCTTC.

This clonotype was seen more than once but under ten times. The rearrangement uses TRBV7-9 and TRBJ2-6; TRBD1 is a possible D gene (6 bases). V was trimmed by 1 base and J by 2 bases, leaving 9 bases between them. CDR3 length: 16 residues. Germline CDR1 reads SEHNR; CDR2 reads FQNEAQ (reference sequence). DNA for the CDR3: TGTGCCAGCAGCTTAGGTACAGGGACTGGGGCCAACGTCCTGACTTTC. Translated: CASSLGTGTGANVLTF. The variable domain in full, completed from reference TRBV7-9 and TRBJ2-6, reads DTGVSQNPRHKITKRGQNVTFRCDPISEHNRLYWYRQTLGQGPEFLTYFQNEAQLEKSRLLSDRFSAERPKGSFSTLEIQRTEQGDSAMYLCASSLGTGTGANVLTFGAGSRLTVL.

The chain couples TRBV5-6 to TRBJ1-2; no definite D call. CDR3 length: 14 amino acids. Trimming stripped 4 bases from V and 4 bases from J, with 14 bases between. Germline V gene lookup returns CDR1 SGHDT and CDR2 YYEEEE. The CDR3 sequence: CASSQTRGGYGYTF. The CDR3 nucleotides read TGTGCCAGCAGCCAGACCCGTGGTGGCTATGGCTACACCTTC.

J is TRBJ1-2 and V is TRBV5-6; D might be TRBD1 (5 bases). Germline V gives CDR1 SGHDT, CDR2 YYEEEE. The length of the CDR3 is 11 residues. V lost 4 bases, J lost 6 bases, and 7 bases lay in between. This CDR3 reads CASSRGHGYTF. CDR3 nucleotide sequence: TGTGCCAGCAGCAGGGGCCATGGCTACACCTTC.

About this clonotype itself: Without the conserved terminal phenylalanine or tryptophan, this CDR3 likely stems from a read error. V is TRBV5-1 and J is TRBJ2-7; tentatively, D is TRBD2 (6 bases). The CDR3 sequence is 15 residues long. CDR1 and CDR2 from the germline V gene are SGHRS and YFSETQ. V was clipped by 0 bases and J by 0 bases, with 10 bases between them. DNA for the CDR3: TGCGCCAGCAGCTTGGCTGCGGGAAACTCCTACGAGCAGTACCTC. Protein product: CASSLAAGNSYEQYL.

This clonotype was recorded once. CDR3: CSVEGGAGGSDTQYF. For the CDR3, the DNA is TGCAGCGTTGAAGGAGGAGCGGGAGGTTCAGATACGCAGTATTTT. The chain recombines TRBV29-1 with TRBJ2-3; 9 nucleotides match TRBD2. The V segment lost 1 base and the J segment 4 bases; nucleotides outside the gene matches: 6. CDR3 length: 15 amino acids. Germline V gene lookup returns CDR1 SQVTM and CDR2 ANQGSEA.

V and J are TRBV24-1 and TRBJ2-5, with 12 nucleotides matching TRBD1. The trim removed 4 bases at V and 4 bases at J, leaving 9 bases unmatched. The CDR3 sequence is 17 residues long. The germline gives CDR1 KGHDR, CDR2 SFDVKD. In nucleotides, the CDR3 is TGTGCCACCAGTGACCCGGGACAGGGGGCGGGCGGAGAGACCCAGTACTTC. It specifies CATSDPGQGAGGETQYF.

In the case of this clonotype: Compared with germline, one end of the junction differs, possibly owing to a read error. The gene calls are TRBV7-7 and TRBJ2-1, with D possibly TRBD1 on 5 matching bases. The CDR3 contains 16 residues. Germline lookup yields CDR1 SSHAT and CDR2 FNYEAQ (reference sequence). The CDR3 coding sequence is TGTGCTAGCAGCCACATAGACAGTATCTCCTACAATGAGCAGTTCTTC. Translating it yields CASSHIDSISYNEQFF.

The V call is TRBV19, the J call TRBJ2-7; 8 nucleotides line up with TRBD2. Germline-derived CDR1 and CDR2 are LNHDA and SQIVND (reference sequence). J lost 1 base, V lost 4 bases, and 9 bases had no gene match. The CDR3 is 16 amino acids. CDR3 bases: TGTGCCAGTAGTAATAGACAAATAGCGGGATCCTACGAGCAGTACTTC. It specifies CASSNRQIAGSYEQYF.

This clonotype came up many times. The chain employs TRBV7-9 and TRBJ2-3; D gene uncertain. V gave up 5 bases and J gave up 3 bases, with 3 bases separating them. The CDR3 consists of 11 residues. Germline CDR1 is SEHNR and CDR2 is FQNEAQ (reference sequence). The chain's CDR3 is CASSATDTQYF. As DNA, the CDR3 is TGTGCCAGCAGCGCGACAGATACGCAGTATTTT.

This clonotype was picked up a small number of times. This chain uses TRBV5-1 with TRBJ2-1, with D uncertain. CDR1 and CDR2 from the germline V gene are SGHRS and YFSETQ. V dropped 0 bases and J dropped 3 bases, with 10 bases sitting between them. The CDR3 covers 15 residues. CDR3 coding DNA: TGCGCCAGCAGCTTGGCTGCCGGCAGCTACAATGAGCAGTTCTTC. It codes for CASSLAAGSYNEQFF.

This clonotype has at least ten counts. The chain has TRBV28 and TRBJ1-1; TRBD1 is a possible D gene (6 bases). The germline V and J ends were trimmed by 5 bases and 5 bases, with 18 bases remaining between them. The germline V gene encodes CDR1 MDHEN and CDR2 SYDVKM. The CDR3 has 15 amino acids. CDR3 protein: CASSTPGEGTTEAFF. CDR3 nucleotide sequence: TGTGCCAGCAGTACCCCAGGGGAAGGAACGACTGAAGCTTTCTTT.

The V gene is TRBV4-3, the J gene TRBJ2-1; no firm D call. The CDR3 sequence is 15 residues long. Trimming took 1 base from V and 7 from J, leaving 14 bases between them. CDR1 and CDR2 (germline): LGHNA, YSLEER. The DNA of the CDR3 is TGCGCCAGCAGCCAAGGGTGGGGTATACGGAATGAGCAGTTCTTC. Translating gives CASSQGWGIRNEQFF.

This clonotype was observed many times. The rearrangement joins TRBV6-5 to TRBJ1-2; D is unresolved. The V end lost 6 bases, the J end lost 6 bases, and 17 bases lay between the germline ends. This CDR3 comprises 14 residues. Germline assignment: CDR1 MNHEY and CDR2 SVGAGI. The CDR3 region is CASRLDPDPHGYTF. CDR3 sequence (DNA): TGTGCCAGCAGATTAGACCCGGACCCTCATGGCTACACCTTC.

This clonotype came up a few times. This sequence joins TRBV5-1 and TRBJ2-2, with a tentative D call TRBD1 (5 bases). Trimming took 2 bases from V and 2 from J, leaving 10 bases between them. In germline, CDR1 is SGHRS, CDR2 YFSETQ. This CDR3 spans 15 amino acids. CDR3 DNA: TGCGCCAGCAGCTTTGCAGGACACAACACCGGGGAGCTGTTTTTT. This translates into CASSFAGHNTGELFF. Full variable domain (outside the CDR3, taken from reference TRBV5-1 and TRBJ2-2): KAGVTQTPRYLIKTRGQQVTLSCSPISGHRSVSWYQQTPGQGLQFLFEYFSETQRNKGNFPGRFSGRQFSNSRSEMNVSTLELGDSALYLCASSFAGHNTGELFFGEGSRLTVL.

Concerning this clonotype itself: One end of the junction varies from germline; a read error may be responsible. The V and J genes are TRBV5-1 and TRBJ2-2; the match to TRBD2 covers 8 bases. Germline loops: CDR1 SGHRS, CDR2 YFSETQ. The CDR3 sequence is 18 residues long. The CDR3 is CASSVLPVSGRNTGELLF. CDR3 DNA: TGCGCCAGCAGCGTCCTTCCTGTAAGCGGGAGAAACACCGGGGAGCTGTTATTT.

This clonotype was observed a single time. V usage is TRBV3-1 and J usage is TRBJ2-2; D possibly uses TRBD1 or TRBD2 (5 bases each). CDR3 length equals 16 residues. Between the trimmed V and J ends, which lost 1 base and 5 bases, there was a span of 14 bases. Germline values: CDR1 LGHDT, CDR2 YNNKEL (reference sequence). The CDR3 loop reads CASSQARLAGTGELFF. The CDR3 DNA reads TGTGCCAGCAGCCAAGCCCGGCTAGCAGGGACCGGGGAGCTGTTTTTT.